This T cell receptor (beta chain) was captured in a study of blood T cell repertoires in COVID-19. As for the study in general: PBMCs, B-cell-depleted T cells, or T cells provided the cDNA or gDNA that made up the material.

The germline V gene encodes CDR1 MNHEY and CDR2 SMNVEV (reference sequence). This CDR3 has 15 amino acids. The V segment lost 5 bases and the J segment 3 bases; nucleotides outside the gene matches: 8. This clone has just one count. Per the study methods: Amplification of reference gene primers provided the estimated nucleated cell counts. Assay: immunoSEQ multiplex PCR; the TCRdb copy retains only in-frame clones and omits some. The DNA was the basis for D and trimming; V, J and clone size are from that table. The sample lists about 260,000 clones, under 90% occurring once. The chain joins TRBV27 to TRBJ2-7; 9 bases fit TRBD2. Material for sequencing was peripheral blood. The TCR comes from a man aged 55 to 70 with acute or convalescent COVID-19. CDR3 protein: CASSASGRPIYEQYF. CDR3 bases: TGTGCCAGCAGTGCCAGCGGGAGGCCAATCTACGAGCAGTACTTC.